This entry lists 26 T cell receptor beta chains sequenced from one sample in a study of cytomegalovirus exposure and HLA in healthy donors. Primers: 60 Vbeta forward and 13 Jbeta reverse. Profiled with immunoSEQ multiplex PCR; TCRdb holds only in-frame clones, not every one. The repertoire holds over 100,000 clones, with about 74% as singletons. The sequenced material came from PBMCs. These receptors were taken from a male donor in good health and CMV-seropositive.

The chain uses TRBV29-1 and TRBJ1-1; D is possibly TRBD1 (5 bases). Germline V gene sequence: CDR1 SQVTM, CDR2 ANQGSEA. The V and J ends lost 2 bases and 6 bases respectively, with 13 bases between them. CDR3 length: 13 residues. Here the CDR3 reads CSVERGKRAEAFF. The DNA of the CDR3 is TGCAGCGTTGAACGGGGGAAGAGAGCTGAAGCTTTCTTT.

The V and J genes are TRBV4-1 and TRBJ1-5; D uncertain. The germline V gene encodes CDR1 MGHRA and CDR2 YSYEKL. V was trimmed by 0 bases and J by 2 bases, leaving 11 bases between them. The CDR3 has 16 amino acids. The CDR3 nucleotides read TGCGCCAGCAGCCAAGATTGGCAGGTTGGCAATCAGCCCCAGCATTTT. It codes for CASSQDWQVGNQPQHF.

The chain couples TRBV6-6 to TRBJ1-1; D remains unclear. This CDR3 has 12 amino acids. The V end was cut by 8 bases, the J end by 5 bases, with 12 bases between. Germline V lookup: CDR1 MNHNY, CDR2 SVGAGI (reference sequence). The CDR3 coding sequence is TGTGCCAGCGGAGGGCTCAGGACTGAAGCTTTCTTT. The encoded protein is CASGGLRTEAFF.

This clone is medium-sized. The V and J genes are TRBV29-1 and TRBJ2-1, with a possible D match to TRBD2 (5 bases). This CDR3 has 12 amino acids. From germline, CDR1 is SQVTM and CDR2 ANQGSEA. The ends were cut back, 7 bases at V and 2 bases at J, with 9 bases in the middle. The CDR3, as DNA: TGCAGCGCCCGAGGGACCTACAATGAGCAGTTCTTC. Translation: CSARGTYNEQFF.

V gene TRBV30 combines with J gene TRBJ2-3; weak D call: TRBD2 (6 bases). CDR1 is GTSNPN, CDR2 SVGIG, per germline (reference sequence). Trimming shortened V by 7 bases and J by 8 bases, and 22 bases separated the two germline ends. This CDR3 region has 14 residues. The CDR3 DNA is TGTGCCTCAGACTGGGCGGGACTGGAAGGTACGCAGTATTTT. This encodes CASDWAGLEGTQYF.

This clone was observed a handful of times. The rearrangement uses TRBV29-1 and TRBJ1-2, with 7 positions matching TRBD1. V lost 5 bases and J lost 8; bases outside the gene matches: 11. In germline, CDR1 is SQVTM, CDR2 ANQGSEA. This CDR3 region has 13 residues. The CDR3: CSVRTGLEEGYTF. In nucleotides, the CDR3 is TGCAGCGTTCGGACAGGCCTGGAGGAGGGCTACACCTTC.

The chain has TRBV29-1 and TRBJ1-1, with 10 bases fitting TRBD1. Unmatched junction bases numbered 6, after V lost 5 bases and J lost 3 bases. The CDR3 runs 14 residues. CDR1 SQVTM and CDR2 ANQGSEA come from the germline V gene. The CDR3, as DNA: TGCAGCGTTTGCCGGGACAGGGGCCACACTGAAGCTTTCTTT. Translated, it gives CSVCRDRGHTEAFF.

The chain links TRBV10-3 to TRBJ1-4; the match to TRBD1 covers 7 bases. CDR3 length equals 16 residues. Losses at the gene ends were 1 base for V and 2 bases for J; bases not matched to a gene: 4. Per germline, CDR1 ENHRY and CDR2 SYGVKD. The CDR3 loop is CAISEYQQGTNEKLFF. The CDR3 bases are TGTGCCATCAGTGAGTACCAACAGGGGACTAATGAAAAACTGTTTTTT.

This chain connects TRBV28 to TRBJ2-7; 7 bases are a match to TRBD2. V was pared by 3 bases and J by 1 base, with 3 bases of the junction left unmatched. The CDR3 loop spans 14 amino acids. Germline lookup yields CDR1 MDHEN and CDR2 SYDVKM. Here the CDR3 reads CASSLGGGSYEQYF. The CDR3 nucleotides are TGTGCCAGCAGTTTGGGCGGGGGATCCTACGAGCAGTACTTC.

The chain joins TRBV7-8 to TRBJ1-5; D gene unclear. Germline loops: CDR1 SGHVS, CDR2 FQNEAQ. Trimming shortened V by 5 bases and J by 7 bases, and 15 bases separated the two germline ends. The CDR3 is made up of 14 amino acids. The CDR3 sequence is CASSLDPLGQPQHF. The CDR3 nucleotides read TGTGCCAGCAGCCTCGACCCTCTAGGCCAGCCCCAGCATTTT.

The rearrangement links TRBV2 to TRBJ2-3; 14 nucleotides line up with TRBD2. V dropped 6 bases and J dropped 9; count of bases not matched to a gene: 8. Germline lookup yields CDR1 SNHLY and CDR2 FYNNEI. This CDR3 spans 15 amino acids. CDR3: CASSRGLAGGGTQYF. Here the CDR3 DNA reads TGTGCCAGCAGCCGCGGACTAGCGGGAGGAGGGACGCAGTATTTT.

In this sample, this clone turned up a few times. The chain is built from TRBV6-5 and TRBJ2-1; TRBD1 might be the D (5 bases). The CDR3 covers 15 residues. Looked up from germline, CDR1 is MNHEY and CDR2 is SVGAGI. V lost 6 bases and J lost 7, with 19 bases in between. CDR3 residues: CASSRAPAHRNEQFF. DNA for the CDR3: TGTGCCAGCAGCAGGGCCCCTGCACATAGGAATGAGCAGTTCTTC.

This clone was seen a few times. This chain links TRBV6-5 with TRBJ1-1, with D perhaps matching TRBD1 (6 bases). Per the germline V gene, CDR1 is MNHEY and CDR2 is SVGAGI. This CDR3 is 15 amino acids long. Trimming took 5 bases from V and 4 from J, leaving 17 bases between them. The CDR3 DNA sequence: TGTGCCAGCAGTAAACCCAGGGGAAGAGTCACTGAAGCTTTCTTT. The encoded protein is CASSKPRGRVTEAFF.

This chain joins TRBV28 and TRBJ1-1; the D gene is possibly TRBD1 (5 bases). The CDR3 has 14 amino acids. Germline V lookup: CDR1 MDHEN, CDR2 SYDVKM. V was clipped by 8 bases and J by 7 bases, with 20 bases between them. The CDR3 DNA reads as TGTGCCAGCTCGACTCCGGACATTTTCGGTGAAGCTTTCTTT. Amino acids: CASSTPDIFGEAFF.

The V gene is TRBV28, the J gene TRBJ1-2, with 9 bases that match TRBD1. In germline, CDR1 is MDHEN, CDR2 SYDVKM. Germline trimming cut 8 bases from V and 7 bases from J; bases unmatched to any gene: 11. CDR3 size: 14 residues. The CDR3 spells CASSWAGQGFGYTF. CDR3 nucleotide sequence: TGTGCCAGCTCCTGGGCCGGACAGGGGTTTGGCTACACCTTC.

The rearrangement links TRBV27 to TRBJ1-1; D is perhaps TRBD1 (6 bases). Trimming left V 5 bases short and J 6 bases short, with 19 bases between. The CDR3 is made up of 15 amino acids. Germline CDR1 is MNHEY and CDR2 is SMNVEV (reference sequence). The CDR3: CASSPKPDRFAEAFF. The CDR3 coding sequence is TGTGCCAGCAGTCCCAAACCCGACAGGTTCGCTGAAGCTTTCTTT.

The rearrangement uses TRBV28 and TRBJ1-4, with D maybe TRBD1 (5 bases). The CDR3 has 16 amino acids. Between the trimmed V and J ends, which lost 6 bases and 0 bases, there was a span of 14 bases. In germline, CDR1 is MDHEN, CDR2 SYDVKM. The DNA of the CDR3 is TGTGCCAGCAGCCCCGGGGGAATCGCAACTAATGAAAAACTGTTTTTT. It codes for CASSPGGIATNEKLFF.

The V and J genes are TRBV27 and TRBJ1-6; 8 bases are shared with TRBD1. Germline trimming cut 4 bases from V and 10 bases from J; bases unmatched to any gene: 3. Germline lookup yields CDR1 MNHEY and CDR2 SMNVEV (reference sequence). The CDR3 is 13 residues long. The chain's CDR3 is CASSSQGVSPLHF. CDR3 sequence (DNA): TGTGCCAGCAGTTCACAGGGGGTATCACCCCTCCACTTT.

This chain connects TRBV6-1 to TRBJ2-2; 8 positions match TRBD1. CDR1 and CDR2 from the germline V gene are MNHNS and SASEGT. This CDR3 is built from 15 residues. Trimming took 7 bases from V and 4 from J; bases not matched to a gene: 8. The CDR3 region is CASIQQGVGTGELFF. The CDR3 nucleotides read TGTGCCAGCATTCAACAGGGGGTAGGCACCGGGGAGCTGTTTTTT.

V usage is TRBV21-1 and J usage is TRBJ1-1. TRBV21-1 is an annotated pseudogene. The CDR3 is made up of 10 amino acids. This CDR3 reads CASNWTEAFF. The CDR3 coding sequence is TGTGCCAGCAACTGGACTGAAGCTTTCTTT.

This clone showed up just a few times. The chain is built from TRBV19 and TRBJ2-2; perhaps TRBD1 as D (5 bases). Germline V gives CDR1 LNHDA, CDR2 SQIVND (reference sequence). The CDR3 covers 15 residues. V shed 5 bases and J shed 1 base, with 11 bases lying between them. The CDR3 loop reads CASSRNTGNTGELFF. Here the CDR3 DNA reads TGTGCCAGTAGTCGAAATACAGGGAACACCGGGGAGCTGTTTTTT.

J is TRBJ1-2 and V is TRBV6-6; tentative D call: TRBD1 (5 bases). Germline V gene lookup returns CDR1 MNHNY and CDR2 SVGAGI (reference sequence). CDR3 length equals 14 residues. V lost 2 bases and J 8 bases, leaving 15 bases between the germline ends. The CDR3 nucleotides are TGTGCCAGCAGTTACGCGGACACCAGAAAGGGCTACACCTTC. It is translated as CASSYADTRKGYTF.

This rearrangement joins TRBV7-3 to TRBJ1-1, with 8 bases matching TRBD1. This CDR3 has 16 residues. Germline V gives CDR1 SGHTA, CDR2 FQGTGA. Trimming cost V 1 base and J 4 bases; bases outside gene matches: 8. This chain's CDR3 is CASSLKGQVGSTEAFF. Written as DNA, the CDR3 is TGTGCCAGCAGCTTAAAGGGACAGGTGGGATCCACTGAAGCTTTCTTT.

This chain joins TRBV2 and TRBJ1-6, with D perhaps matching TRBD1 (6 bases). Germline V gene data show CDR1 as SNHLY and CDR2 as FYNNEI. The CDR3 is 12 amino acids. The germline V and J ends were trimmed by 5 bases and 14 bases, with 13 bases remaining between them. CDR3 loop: CASSITGFSLHF. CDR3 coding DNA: TGTGCCAGCAGTATTACAGGGTTTTCCCTCCACTTT.

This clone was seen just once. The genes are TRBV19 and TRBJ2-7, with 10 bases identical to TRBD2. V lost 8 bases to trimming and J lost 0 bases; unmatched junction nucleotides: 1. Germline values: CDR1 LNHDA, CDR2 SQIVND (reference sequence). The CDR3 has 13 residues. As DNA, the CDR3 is TGTGCCAGTGCTAGCGGGAGCTCCTACGAGCAGTACTTC. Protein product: CASASGSSYEQYF. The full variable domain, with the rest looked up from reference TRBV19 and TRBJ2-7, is DGGITQSPKYLFRKEGQNVTLSCEQNLNHDAMYWYRQDPGQGLRLIYYSQIVNDFQKGDIAEGYSVSREKKESFPLTVTSAQKNPTAFYLCASASGSSYEQYFGPGTRLTVT.

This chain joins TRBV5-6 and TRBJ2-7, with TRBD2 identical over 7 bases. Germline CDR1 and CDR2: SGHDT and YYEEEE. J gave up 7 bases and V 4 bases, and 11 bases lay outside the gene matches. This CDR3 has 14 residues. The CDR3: CASSRVGRAGEQYF. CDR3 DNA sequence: TGTGCCAGCAGCCGAGTCGGTAGAGCGGGGGAGCAGTACTTC.